Reported below is one T cell receptor beta chain. These data come from a study of blood T cell repertoires in COVID-19. Turning to the study itself: Acute and convalescent COVID-19 specimens originated in the United States, Italy and Spain.

Assay used: immunoSEQ multiplex PCR; TCRdb lists only in-frame clones, some missing. Seen here are some 70,000 clones, roughly 80% observed once, and the top ten hold approximately 22%. The CDR3 spans 15 residues. The germline V and J ends were trimmed by 3 bases and 5 bases, with 19 bases remaining between them. The germline gives CDR1 DFQATT, CDR2 SNEGSKA (reference sequence). The sample consisted of peripheral blood. This clonotype was obtained from a woman aged 65 to 85 with acute or convalescent COVID-19. The genes are TRBV20-1 and TRBJ2-5, with D maybe TRBD2 (6 bases). The CDR3 sequence is CSASSWAAGRETQYF. Here the CDR3 DNA reads TGCAGTGCTAGTTCGTGGGCGGCGGGAAGGGAGACCCAGTACTTC.